The text below deals with one TCR beta chain. This record belongs to a study of CD8+CD57+ T cells in acquired aplastic anemia. Study-wide context: Sorted CD4+ and CD8+ cells gave a mean 3.2 ug DNA, range 0.2 to 27.4 ug.

The use of genomic DNA as template underpinned the TCR beta VDJ and CDR3 profiling. TCRdb passed the reads through MiXCR, listing each CDR3 protein once. The sample has approximately 250,000 distinct CDR3 sequences, approximately 80% seen once. CDR1 and CDR2 (germline): SGHVS, FQNEAQ. Trimming pared 8 bases from V and 10 bases from J, leaving 21 bases between. This CDR3 has 14 amino acids. Whoever was chosen for sequencing had shown CD8+CD57+ cell expansion by flow cytometry. The origin of this receptor is a human donor with aplastic anemia. The chain is built from TRBV7-8 and TRBJ2-1; unclear D gene. The material sequenced was sorted CD4+, CD8+, or CD8+CD57+ T cells (not recorded which) from PBMCs. CDR3 in DNA: TGTGCCAGCGAAAGTCATACCTACTACACAGAGCAGTTCTTC. This gives the protein CASESHTYYTEQFF.